This T cell receptor beta chain was sequenced in a study of OX40 agonist ivuxolimab in advanced cancers. Across the whole study: The patients' treatment was ivuxolimab, an agonistic anti-OX40 (CD134) antibody.

In germline, CDR1 is SGHNT, CDR2 YYREEE (reference sequence). This CDR3 contains 14 residues. V lost 0 bases to trimming and J lost 6 bases; unmatched junction nucleotides: 5. For this clone: The target antigen is unknown.

TCRdb's table, derived via immunoSEQ multiplex PCR, lists solely in-frame clones and lacks some. The repertoire holds about 65,000 clones, with approximately 89% as singletons. General study points: CD4+ T cells averaged fewer expanded clones than CD8+ T cells.

The source is an adult with an advanced solid tumor such as melanoma, head and neck, liver or kidney cancer. The J gene is TRBJ2-7, the V gene TRBV5-4; TRBD2 agrees at 8 bases. The specimen comprised CD4+ or CD8+ T cells sorted from blood, sampled in a trial of the OX40 agonist ivuxolimab. Here the CDR3 DNA reads TGTGCCAGCAGCTTGGCGGGGGGGGAAACCGAGCAGTACTTC. It yields the protein CASSLAGGETEQYF.